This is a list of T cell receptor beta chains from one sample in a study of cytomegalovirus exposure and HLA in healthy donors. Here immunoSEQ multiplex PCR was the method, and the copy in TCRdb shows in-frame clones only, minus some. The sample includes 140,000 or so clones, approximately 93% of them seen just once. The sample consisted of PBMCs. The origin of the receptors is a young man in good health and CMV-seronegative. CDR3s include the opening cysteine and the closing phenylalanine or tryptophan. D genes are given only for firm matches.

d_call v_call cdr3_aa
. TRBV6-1 CASRAVNYGYTF
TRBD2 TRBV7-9 CASSLDPSGGARDTQYF
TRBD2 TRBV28 CASDSGTSSKNIQYF
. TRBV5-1 CASSHGNRVNTGELFF
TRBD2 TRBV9 CASSVGLAGLQETQYF
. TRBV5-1 CASSRDTSSYNEQFF
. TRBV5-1 CASSAESSSSYEQYF
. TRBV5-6 CASSLVAGSVQYGYTF
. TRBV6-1 CASTGASNTEAFF
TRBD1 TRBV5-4 CASTRDRPQNTEAFF
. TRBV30 CAWSFGITEAFF
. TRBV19 CASSFGLNSNQPQHF
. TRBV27 CASSLSRTDTQYF
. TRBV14 CASSQDLAGSGNTIYF
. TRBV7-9 CAIAESSNQPQHF
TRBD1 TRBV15 CATSRVRQGSSNFGQPQHF
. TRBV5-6 CASTVRGGGRSSYEQYF
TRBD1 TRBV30 CAWMNTAWTGAETQYF
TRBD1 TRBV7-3 CASSSIGTGDYNEQFF
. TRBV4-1 CASSQDRRAQYF
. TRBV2 CASIQGLEAFF
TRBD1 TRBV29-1 CSYSGTGSAFF
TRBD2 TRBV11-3 CASSAGLAGVGDTQYF
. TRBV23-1 CASSQPERGVNEQFF
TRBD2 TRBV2 CASRAGTSGEYYEQYF
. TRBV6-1 CASSDGQTYGYTF
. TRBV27 CASRLASYNEQFF
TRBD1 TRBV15 CATSSQQGVEQFF
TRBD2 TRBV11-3 CASTAGLAGGRPFF
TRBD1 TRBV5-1 CASSLGQGPASPLHF
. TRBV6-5 CASSLQGSPLHF
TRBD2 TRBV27 CASSFGTSGSSEQFF
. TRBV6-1 CASSVWTRGNQPQHF
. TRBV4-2 CASSQAARGDNQPQHF
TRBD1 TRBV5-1 CASSPQGANTEAFF
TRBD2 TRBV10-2 CASSEREVNEQFF
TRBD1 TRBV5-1 CASSPSGTGQGEAFF
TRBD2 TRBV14 CASSQEAGGPLNEQFF
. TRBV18 CASSSSGHGNSPLHF
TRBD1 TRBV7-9 CASSSVRTGPPNEQFF
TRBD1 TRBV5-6 CASSSTGVGGELFF